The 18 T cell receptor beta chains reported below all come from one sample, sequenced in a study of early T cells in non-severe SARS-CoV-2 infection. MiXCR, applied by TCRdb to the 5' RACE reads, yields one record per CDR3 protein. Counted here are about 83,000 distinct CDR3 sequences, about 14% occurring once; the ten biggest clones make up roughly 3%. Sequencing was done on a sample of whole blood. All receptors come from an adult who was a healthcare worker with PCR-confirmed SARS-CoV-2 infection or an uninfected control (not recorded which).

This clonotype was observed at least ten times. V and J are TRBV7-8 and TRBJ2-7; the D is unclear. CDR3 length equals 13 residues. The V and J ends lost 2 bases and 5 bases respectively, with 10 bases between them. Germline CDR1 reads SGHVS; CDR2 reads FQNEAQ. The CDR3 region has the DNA TGTGCCAGCAGCTTAAATCCTTTTGACGAGCAGTACTTC. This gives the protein CASSLNPFDEQYF.

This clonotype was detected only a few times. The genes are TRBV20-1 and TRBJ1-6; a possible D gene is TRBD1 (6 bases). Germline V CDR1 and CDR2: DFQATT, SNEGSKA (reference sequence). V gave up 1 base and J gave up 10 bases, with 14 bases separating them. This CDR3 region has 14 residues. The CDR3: CSARARTESSPLHF. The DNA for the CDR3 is TGCAGTGCTAGAGCTAGGACAGAGTCCTCACCCCTCCACTTT.

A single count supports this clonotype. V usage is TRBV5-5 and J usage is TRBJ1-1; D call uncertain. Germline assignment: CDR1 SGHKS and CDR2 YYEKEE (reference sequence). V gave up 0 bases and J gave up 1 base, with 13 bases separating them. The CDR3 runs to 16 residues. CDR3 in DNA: TGTGCCAGCAGCTTGGGCCCCCCGTTGGGGAACACTGAAGCTTTCTTT. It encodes CASSLGPPLGNTEAFF.

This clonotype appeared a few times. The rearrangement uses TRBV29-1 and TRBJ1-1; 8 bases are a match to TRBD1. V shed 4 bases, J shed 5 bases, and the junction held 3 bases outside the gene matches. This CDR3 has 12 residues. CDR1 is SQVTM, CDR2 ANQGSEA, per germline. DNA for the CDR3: TGCAGCGTTGGACAGGGGTTAACTGAAGCTTTCTTT. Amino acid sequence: CSVGQGLTEAFF.

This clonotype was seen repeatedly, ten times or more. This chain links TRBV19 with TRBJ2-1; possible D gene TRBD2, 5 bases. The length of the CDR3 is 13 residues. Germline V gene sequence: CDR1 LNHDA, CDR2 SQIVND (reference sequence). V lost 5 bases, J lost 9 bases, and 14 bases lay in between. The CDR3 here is CASSPPQRGEQFF. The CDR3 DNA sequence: TGTGCCAGTAGTCCCCCCCAACGGGGTGAGCAGTTCTTC. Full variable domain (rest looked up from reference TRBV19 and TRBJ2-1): DGGITQSPKYLFRKEGQNVTLSCEQNLNHDAMYWYRQDPGQGLRLIYYSQIVNDFQKGDIAEGYSVSREKKESFPLTVTSAQKNPTAFYLCASSPPQRGEQFFGPGTRLTVL.

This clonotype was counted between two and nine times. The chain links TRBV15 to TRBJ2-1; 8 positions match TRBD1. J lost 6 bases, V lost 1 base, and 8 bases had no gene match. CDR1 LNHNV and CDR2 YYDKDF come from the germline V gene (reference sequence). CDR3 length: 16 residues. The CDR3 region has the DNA TGTGCCACCAGCAGAGGTGGGTCAGGGGGCTCCAATGAGCAGTTCTTC. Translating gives CATSRGGSGGSNEQFF.

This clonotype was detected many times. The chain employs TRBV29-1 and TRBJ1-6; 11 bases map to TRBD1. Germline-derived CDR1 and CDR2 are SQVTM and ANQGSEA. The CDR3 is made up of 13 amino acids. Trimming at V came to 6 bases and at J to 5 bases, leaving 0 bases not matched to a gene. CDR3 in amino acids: CSVGQGDNSPLHF. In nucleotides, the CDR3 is TGCAGCGTGGGACAGGGGGATAATTCACCCCTCCACTTT.

The CDR3 spells CASSQDPRTPGAFF. The CDR3 coding sequence is TGCGCCAGCAGCCAAGACCCCCGCACACCCGGGGCTTTCTTT. The rearrangement joins TRBV4-1 to TRBJ1-1, with D unresolved. This CDR3 has 14 residues. V was shortened by 0 bases and J by 11 bases, with 16 bases between the two germline ends. Germline V gene data show CDR1 as MGHRA and CDR2 as YSYEKL.

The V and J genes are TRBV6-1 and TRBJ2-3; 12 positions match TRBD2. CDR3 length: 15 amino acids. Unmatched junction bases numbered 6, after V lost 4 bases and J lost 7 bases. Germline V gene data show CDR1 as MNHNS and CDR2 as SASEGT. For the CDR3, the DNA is TGTGCCAGCAGTGCCGGGACTAGCGGGTGGAATACGCAGTATTTT. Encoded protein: CASSAGTSGWNTQYF.

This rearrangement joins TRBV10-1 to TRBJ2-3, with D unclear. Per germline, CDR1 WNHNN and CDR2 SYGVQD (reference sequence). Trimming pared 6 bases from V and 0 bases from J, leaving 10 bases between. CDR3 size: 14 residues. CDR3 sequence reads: CASSRDPSTDTQYF. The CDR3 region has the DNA TGCGCCAGCAGCCGAGATCCGAGCACAGATACGCAGTATTTT.

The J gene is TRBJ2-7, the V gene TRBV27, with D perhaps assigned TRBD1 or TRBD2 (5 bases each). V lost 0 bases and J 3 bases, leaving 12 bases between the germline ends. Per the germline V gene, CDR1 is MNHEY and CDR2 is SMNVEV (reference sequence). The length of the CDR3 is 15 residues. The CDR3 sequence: CASSLSGDGFYEQYF. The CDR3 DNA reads TGTGCCAGCAGTTTATCCGGGGACGGGTTCTACGAGCAGTACTTC.

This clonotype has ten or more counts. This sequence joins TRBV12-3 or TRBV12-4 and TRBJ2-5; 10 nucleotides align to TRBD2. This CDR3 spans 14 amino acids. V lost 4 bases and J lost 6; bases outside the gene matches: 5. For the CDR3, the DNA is TGTGCCAGCAGTTCCGAGCGGGAGGGCAAGACCCAGTACTTC. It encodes CASSSEREGKTQYF.

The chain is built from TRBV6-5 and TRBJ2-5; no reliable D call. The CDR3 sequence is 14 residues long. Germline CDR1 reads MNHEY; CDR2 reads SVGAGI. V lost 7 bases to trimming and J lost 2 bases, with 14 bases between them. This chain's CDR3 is CASTIAGRQETQYF. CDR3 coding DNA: TGTGCCAGCACGATTGCAGGCCGGCAAGAGACCCAGTACTTC.

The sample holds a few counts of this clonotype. The CDR3 DNA reads TGTGCCAGCAGCCTCCGACACCTTGGCACCGGGGAGCTGTTTTTT. It encodes CASSLRHLGTGELFF. This chain joins TRBV7-2 and TRBJ2-2; D remains ambiguous. This CDR3 contains 15 residues. The V end lost 5 bases, the J end lost 4 bases, and 14 bases lay between the germline ends. CDR1 is SGHTA and CDR2 is FQGNSA in the germline V gene. The full variable domain, rest sourced from reference TRBV7-2 and TRBJ2-2, is GAGVSQSPSNKVTEKGKDVELRCDPISGHTALYWYRQSLGQGLEFLIYFQGNSAPDKSGLPSDRFSAERTGGSVSTLTIQRTQQEDSAVYLCASSLRHLGTGELFFGEGSRLTVL.

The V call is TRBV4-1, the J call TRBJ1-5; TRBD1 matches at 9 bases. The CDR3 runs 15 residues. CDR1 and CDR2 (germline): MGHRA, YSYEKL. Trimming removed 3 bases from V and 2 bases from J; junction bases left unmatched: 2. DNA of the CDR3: TGCGCCAGCAGCCAGAGGACAGGGGGCAATCAGCCCCAGCATTTT. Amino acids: CASSQRTGGNQPQHF.

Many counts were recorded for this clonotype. Here the CDR3 reads CASSIGRRANQPQHF. DNA for the CDR3: TGTGCCAGTAGTATAGGTCGACGCGCCAATCAGCCCCAGCATTTT. The V call is TRBV19, the J call TRBJ1-5; no clear D gene. Trimming took off 1 base at V and 3 bases at J, with 10 bases between the two ends. CDR1 and CDR2 from the germline V gene are LNHDA and SQIVND (reference sequence). The CDR3 covers 15 residues.

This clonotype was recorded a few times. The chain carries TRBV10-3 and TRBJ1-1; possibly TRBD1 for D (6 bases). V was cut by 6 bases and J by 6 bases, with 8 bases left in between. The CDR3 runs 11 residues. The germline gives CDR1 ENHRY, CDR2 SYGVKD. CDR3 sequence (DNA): TGTGCCATCAGAGGGGGAGCTGAAGCTTTCTTT. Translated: CAIRGGAEAFF.

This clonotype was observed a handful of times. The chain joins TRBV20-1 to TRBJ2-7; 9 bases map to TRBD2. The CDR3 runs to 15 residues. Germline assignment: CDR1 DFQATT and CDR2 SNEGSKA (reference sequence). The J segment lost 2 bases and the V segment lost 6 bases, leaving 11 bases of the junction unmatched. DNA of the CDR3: TGCAGTGCGGAAGAGACTAGCGGTTTAACCTACGAGCAGTACTTC. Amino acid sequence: CSAEETSGLTYEQYF.